The clone carrying this T cell receptor (beta chain) was recorded a few times. The target antigen is unknown. V shed 4 bases and J shed 9 bases, with 19 bases lying between them. The CDR3 sequence is 16 residues long. Germline values: CDR1 LGHNA, CDR2 YSLEER. Patients having total pancreatectomy with islet autotransplantation provided the chronic pancreatitis pancreas tissue. Patients with known diabetes were not included. The data belong to a study of immune characteristics of hereditary and idiopathic chronic pancreatitis. Libraries were prepared by immunoSEQ multiplex PCR; TCRdb keeps only in-frame clonotypes and omits some of them. The table records around 2,000 clones, over 75% of them present only once. The study, taken as a whole, reports: Patients with more severe chronic pancreatitis had more productive TCR rearrangements. Hereditary and idiopathic cases differed in TRBV10, TRBV19, TRBV23 and TRBV5 usage.

The J gene is TRBJ2-6, the V gene TRBV4-3; D not resolved. The sequenced sample consisted of pancreas tissue with idiopathic chronic pancreatitis. The TCR originated in a human donor with chronic pancreatitis. The CDR3 is CASSPDLGSSHNVLTF. The CDR3 DNA sequence: TGCGCCAGCAGCCCCGACCTAGGCTCCTCTCACAACGTCCTGACTTTC.